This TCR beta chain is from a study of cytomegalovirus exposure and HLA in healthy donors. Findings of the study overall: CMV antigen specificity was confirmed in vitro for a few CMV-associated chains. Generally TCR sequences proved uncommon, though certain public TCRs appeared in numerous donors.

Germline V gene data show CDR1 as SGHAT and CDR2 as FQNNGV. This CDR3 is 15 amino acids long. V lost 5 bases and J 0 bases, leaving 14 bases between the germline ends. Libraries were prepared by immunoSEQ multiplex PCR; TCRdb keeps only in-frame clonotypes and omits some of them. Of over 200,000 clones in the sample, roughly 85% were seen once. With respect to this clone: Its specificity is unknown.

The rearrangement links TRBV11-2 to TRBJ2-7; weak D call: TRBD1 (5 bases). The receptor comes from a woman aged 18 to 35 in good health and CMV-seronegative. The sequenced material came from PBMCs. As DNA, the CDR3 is TGTGCCAGCAGCAAGGGGCCCACCAACTCCTACGAGCAGTACTTC. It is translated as CASSKGPTNSYEQYF.